This T cell receptor beta chain was recovered during a study of OX40 agonist ivuxolimab in advanced cancers. Study-level background: The study enrolled dose-escalation patients with hepatocellular carcinoma, melanoma, renal cell or head and neck cancer.

It was autoimmune disease history or systemic immunosuppression that excluded patients. The study sampled blood at baseline, cycle 4 day 1, and cycle 7 day 1. From germline, CDR1 is MNHNY and CDR2 SVGAGI (reference sequence). The CDR3 loop spans 15 amino acids. Losses at the gene ends were 6 bases for V and 9 bases for J; bases not matched to a gene: 7. Assay: immunoSEQ multiplex PCR; the TCRdb copy retains only in-frame clones and omits some. The sample shows tens of thousands of clones, approximately 84% of them seen only once. The sample here was CD4+ or CD8+ T cells sorted from blood, taken in a trial of the OX40 agonist ivuxolimab. This receptor was taken from an adult with an advanced solid tumor such as melanoma, head and neck, liver or kidney cancer. This sequence joins TRBV6-6 and TRBJ2-1, with 14 bases lining up with TRBD2. The CDR3 sequence: CASSAGTSGSTEQFF. In nucleotides, the CDR3 is TGTGCCAGCAGCGCCGGGACTAGCGGGAGTACTGAGCAGTTCTTC.